Listed below are T cell receptor beta chains from one sample, sequenced in a study of blood T cell repertoires in COVID-19. Clones were read by immunoSEQ multiplex PCR, and TCRdb kept only the in-frame ones, dropping some. The repertoire includes around 140,000 clones, approximately 87% of them detected once, and approximately 40% sits in the top ten. Sequenced: peripheral blood. The source is a man in his forties or fifties who had recovered from COVID-19. The CDR3 runs from the conserved cysteine through the conserved F or W. The D gene is left open where the match is weak. Size is stated for part of the rows, as once, few or many counts, or as a class when the clone is expanded.

v_call,j_call,clone_size,d_call,cdr3_nt,cdr3_aa
TRBV9,TRBJ1-1,-,TRBD1,TGTGCCAGCAGCGTATTGGGACAGGGGGACTTCATGAACACTGAAGCTTTCTTT,CASSVLGQGDFMNTEAFF
TRBV12-5,TRBJ1-5,-,-,TGTGCTAGTGGTCCCGGTCCTTCGGGGGAGAATCAGCCCCAGCATTTT,CASGPGPSGENQPQHF
TRBV5-1,TRBJ2-5,-,-,TGCGCCAGCAGCTTGGGCAGGGACTACCAAGAGACCCAGTACTTC,CASSLGRDYQETQYF
TRBV10-3,TRBJ1-2,once,-,TGTGCCATCAGAGAGACCTTTGGACAGCTCGGCTACACCTTC,CAIRETFGQLGYTF
TRBV3-1/TRBV3-2,TRBJ2-7,many,-,TGTGCCAGCGGAGCCTACGAGCAGTACTTC,CASGAYEQYF
TRBV29-1,TRBJ2-7,-,-,TGCAGCGGCCTATCGACAAGCTCCTACGAGCAGTACTTC,CSGLSTSSYEQYF
TRBV7-2,TRBJ2-7,-,TRBD1,TGTGCCAGCAGCCATTCGTCCGGGACAGAGCACTACGAGCAGTACTTC,CASSHSSGTEHYEQYF
TRBV6-6,TRBJ1-3,-,-,TGTGCCAGCAGTTCACAGGGTACTGGAAACACCATATATTTT,CASSSQGTGNTIYF
TRBV11-2,TRBJ2-4,-,-,TGTGCCAGCAGCTTGGCCAGCGGATTAGCCAAAAACATTCAGTACTTC,CASSLASGLAKNIQYF
TRBV10-3,TRBJ1-6,-,TRBD1,TGTGCCATCAGTGAGTCGATTAGGACAGGGGGCGCAAATTCACCCCTCCACTTT,CAISESIRTGGANSPLHF
TRBV4-2,TRBJ2-1,-,-,TGTGCCAGCAGCCAAGGAATTACCCGGGGAGCATACAATGAGCAGTTCTTC,CASSQGITRGAYNEQFF
TRBV4-3,TRBJ1-5,-,-,TGCGCCAGCAGCCCAGATGCAGGGAATCAGCCCCAGCATTTT,CASSPDAGNQPQHF
TRBV7-3,TRBJ1-2,-,TRBD1,TGTGCCAGCAGCCCCGAGGCCCAGGGGGAAGGTGGCTACACCTTC,CASSPEAQGEGGYTF
TRBV5-4,TRBJ1-1,once,-,TGTGCCAGCAGCTCTACTGTAAAGGGGGAAGCTTTCTTT,CASSSTVKGEAFF
TRBV6-2/TRBV6-3,TRBJ1-2,-,-,TGTGCCAGCAGTCCCGCGGGCGGAGAAAACTATGGCTACACCTTC,CASSPAGGENYGYTF
TRBV5-8,TRBJ2-3,-,TRBD2,TGTGCCAGCAGCTTCGCCGGGACTAGCGGGGGGAGCACAGATACGCAGTATTTT,CASSFAGTSGGSTDTQYF
TRBV21-1,TRBJ1-5,-,-,TGTGCCAGCAGCACACCTGATAAAGGGGCAAACAAAAAGGGATATAGCAATCAGCCCCAGCATTTT,CASSTPDKGANKKGYSNQPQHF
TRBV6-5,TRBJ1-2,-,TRBD1,TGTGCCAGCAGCCGCGCGGACAGGTTAAACTATGGCTACACCTTC,CASSRADRLNYGYTF
TRBV30,TRBJ1-2,-,TRBD1,TGTGCCTCAGGGGGAAAGGGGTCAAACTATGGCTACACCTTC,CASGGKGSNYGYTF
TRBV10-3,TRBJ2-3,-,TRBD2,TGTGCCATCAGTGATGGGGCGGGGGGCACAGATACGCAGTATTTT,CAISDGAGGTDTQYF
TRBV12-3/TRBV12-4,TRBJ2-5,once,-,TGTGCCAGCAGTTTAAGGAGCCAAGAGACCCAGTACTTC,CASSLRSQETQYF
TRBV9,TRBJ2-3,-,-,TGTGCCAGCAGCGCCACAACTAGCTCTAGCACAGATACGCAGTATTTT,CASSATTSSSTDTQYF
TRBV15,TRBJ1-4,-,-,TGTGCCACCAGCGCGGACAGTGCAACTAATGAAAAACTGTTTTTT,CATSADSATNEKLFF
TRBV27,TRBJ1-2,-,-,TGTGCCAGCAGCCCCAGCGGAGCTAACTATGGCTACACCTTC,CASSPSGANYGYTF
TRBV13,TRBJ2-1,-,TRBD2,TGTGCCAGCAGCTTAGCCGGGCGGCGGGGGTCCTACAATGAGCAGTTCTTC,CASSLAGRRGSYNEQFF
TRBV24-1,TRBJ2-2,-,TRBD1,TGTGCCACCAGTGAACCGACCGGTGGCAGGGGGTCGAACACCGGGGAGCTGTTTTTT,CATSEPTGGRGSNTGELFF
TRBV21-1,TRBJ1-1,once,-,TGTGCCAGCAGCAATGGGGACAGAGCCATGAACACTGAAGCTTTCTTT,CASSNGDRAMNTEAFF
TRBV20-1,TRBJ2-7,-,-,TGCAGTGCTCTAGCCTCCTACGAGCAGTACTTC,CSALASYEQYF
TRBV2,TRBJ1-1,-,-,TGTGCCAGCAGGGCCGGGATTCCCAACACTGAAGCTTTCTTT,CASRAGIPNTEAFF
TRBV5-1,TRBJ1-3,-,TRBD1,TGCGCCAGCAGCTTGGAGGGGGCAAAATCTGGAAACACCATATATTTT,CASSLEGAKSGNTIYF
TRBV9,TRBJ1-3,-,-,TGTGCCAGCAGCCCCCGGGGGGGATGGGGAAACACCATATATTTT,CASSPRGGWGNTIYF
TRBV12-5,TRBJ1-4,-,-,TGTGCTAGTGGTTTGCAGGGAACTAATGAAAAACTGTTTTTT,CASGLQGTNEKLFF
TRBV7-9,TRBJ2-5,-,-,TGTGCCAGCAGCTTATTCGCTAGCTTTCGAGAGACCCAGTACTTC,CASSLFASFRETQYF
TRBV4-3,TRBJ2-4,-,TRBD2,TGCGCCAGCAGCCAAGATTTTTCGCGGGGGGGCCCTCCGGACATTCAGTACTTC,CASSQDFSRGGPPDIQYF
TRBV9,TRBJ2-7,-,TRBD1,TGTGCCAGCAGCGTAGTACAGGGGGACGAGCAGTACTTC,CASSVVQGDEQYF
TRBV9,TRBJ1-4,-,-,TGTGCCAGCAGCGTAGCTACAGGGAGGGATGAAAAACTGTTTTTT,CASSVATGRDEKLFF
TRBV12-5,TRBJ1-1,-,-,TGTGCTAGTGGTTTGGTAGCGGGACAGAACACTGAAGCTTTCTTT,CASGLVAGQNTEAFF
TRBV27,TRBJ1-1,few,-,TGTGCCAGCAGTTTATCGGGCACGATGAACACTGAAGCTTTCTTT,CASSLSGTMNTEAFF
TRBV6-6,TRBJ2-7,-,TRBD1,TGTGCCAGCAGTCCACTCACCTTGACAGGGAAAAGGTCCTACGAGCAGTACTTC,CASSPLTLTGKRSYEQYF
TRBV6-5,TRBJ2-7,-,TRBD2,TGTGCCAGCAGTTACTCGGTTCGAGCGGGGGGGAACGAGCAGTACTTC,CASSYSVRAGGNEQYF
TRBV27,TRBJ1-5,few,-,TGTGCCAGCAGGCAGGGTGGCAATCAGCCCCAGCATTTT,CASRQGGNQPQHF
TRBV5-4,TRBJ2-1,-,TRBD2,TGTGCCAGCAGCCTCCCCGGGGGGGGCACCTACAATGAGCAGTTCTTC,CASSLPGGGTYNEQFF
TRBV7-2,TRBJ2-3,-,TRBD1,TGTGCCAGCAGTTTGACAGGGGGCGCGGTAGATACGCAGTATTTT,CASSLTGGAVDTQYF
TRBV5-1,TRBJ2-3,-,-,TGCGCCAGCAGCTTGGCGCCGCAGAGCACAGATACGCAGTATTTT,CASSLAPQSTDTQYF
TRBV9,TRBJ1-1,-,-,TGTGCCAGCAGCCTAAACGGGAACACTGAAGCTTTCTTT,CASSLNGNTEAFF
TRBV7-9,TRBJ1-1,-,-,TGTGCCAGCAGCTTAGTGGTAGGGGGTGACACTGAAGCTTTCTTT,CASSLVVGGDTEAFF
TRBV12-3/TRBV12-4,TRBJ1-2,-,TRBD1,TGTGCCAGCAGTCCCGACAGGGCCTATGGCTACACCTTC,CASSPDRAYGYTF
TRBV12-3/TRBV12-4,TRBJ2-7,once,-,TGTGCCAGCAGCCCCCAGGGCTACGAGCAGTACTTC,CASSPQGYEQYF
TRBV7-2,TRBJ2-5,once,-,TGTGCCAGCAGCCCTCCGTTGAGAGGCACCCAGTACTTC,CASSPPLRGTQYF
TRBV3-1/TRBV3-2,TRBJ2-1,-,TRBD1,TGTGCCAGCAGCCAAGGACAGGGGGTCGGGAATGAGCAGTTCTTC,CASSQGQGVGNEQFF
TRBV19,TRBJ1-2,-,-,TGTGCCAGTAGTACACAACAGGGTGCCTATGGCTACACCTTC,CASSTQQGAYGYTF
TRBV4-2,TRBJ1-5,once,-,TGTGCCAGCAGCCAAGATAATGGGGTCGGGGGGGCCCAGCATTTT,CASSQDNGVGGAQHF
TRBV4-1,TRBJ1-2,-,-,TGCGCCAGCAGCCAAGATTCTGCAGGTCGGGGCTACACCTTC,CASSQDSAGRGYTF
TRBV4-3,TRBJ2-5,-,TRBD2,TGCGCCAGCAGCCAAGATCTCAGCGGGGGGCCCAAACAAGAGACCCAGTACTTC,CASSQDLSGGPKQETQYF